The next 9 T cell receptor beta chains were all read from a single sample in a study of T cell clonotyping in hematopoietic cell transplantation (dated by TCRdb to about 2021). Libraries were constructed by the immunoSEQ multiplex PCR assay. What TCRdb holds here is the immuneACCESS table cut down to in-frame rearrangements. Part of the clones is not present; checked against another copy, under half of the missing clones reflect an unresolved V gene, and the others are unexplained. The sample table shows 15,000 to 20,000 clones, and about 83% are seen once. The top ten constitute around 7.7% of the sample. The sample's time point label is to be understood as: recipient sample about 28 days before transplant, after cytoreduction. Source: peripheral blood mononuclear cells, taken before stem cell transplant. All receptors derive from a man in his forties or fifties with acute myeloid leukemia. Some clones in this sample may be carry-over from other donors' samples.

The rearrangement links TRBV2 to TRBJ1-4; D gene unclear. This CDR3 region has 13 residues. Trimming took off 3 bases at V and 8 bases at J, with 10 bases between the two ends. Germline CDR1 SNHLY, CDR2 FYNNEI. This CDR3 reads CASSDWGDEKLFF. The CDR3 DNA is TGTGCCAGCAGTGATTGGGGTGACGAAAAACTGTTTTTT.

The gene calls are TRBV10-1 and TRBJ1-1; D may be TRBD1 (5 bases). Germline lookup yields CDR1 WNHNN and CDR2 SYGVQD (reference sequence). This CDR3 spans 15 amino acids. V was cut by 6 bases and J by 4 bases, with 18 bases left in between. The DNA of the CDR3 is TGCGCCAGCAGCCCCGGAGGAGGGGCGGGCACTGAAGCTTTCTTT. Translating it yields CASSPGGGAGTEAFF.

The chain employs TRBV7-8 and TRBJ2-7, with D possibly being TRBD1 (5 bases). The V gene's germline CDR1 is SGHVS and CDR2 FQNEAQ. Trimming took 0 bases from V and 5 from J, leaving 11 bases between them. The CDR3 runs to 14 residues. The CDR3: CASSLASGRDEQYF. Written as DNA, the CDR3 is TGTGCCAGCAGCTTAGCGAGTGGCAGGGACGAGCAGTACTTC.

The chain recombines TRBV18 with TRBJ1-4, with TRBD1 as a possible D gene (6 bases). This CDR3 is 17 amino acids long. Germline V gene sequence: CDR1 KGHSH, CDR2 LQKENI. The V gene lost 1 base and the J gene lost 8 bases, with 20 bases spanning the gap. The CDR3 bases are TGTGCCAGCTCACCACAAAACCCGACAGGCCGGGAGGAAAAACTGTTTTTT. It specifies CASSPQNPTGREEKLFF.

CDR3 sequence: CASSPSVRDTQYF. The CDR3 nucleotides are TGTGCCAGCAGCCCCTCCGTCAGAGATACGCAGTATTTT. The chain carries TRBV9 and TRBJ2-3; D is unresolved. The CDR3 is 13 amino acids. Deletions cut 4 bases from V and 5 bases from J, with 11 bases between. Germline V lookup: CDR1 SGDLS, CDR2 YYNGEE.

CDR3 residues: CASSLVRGDTEAFF. The CDR3 region has the DNA TGTGCCAGCAGCTTAGTGCGGGGTGACACTGAAGCTTTCTTT. The genes are TRBV7-9 and TRBJ1-1, with unresolved D. Trimming pared 1 base from V and 3 bases from J, leaving 9 bases between. This CDR3 region has 14 residues. CDR1 is SEHNR and CDR2 is FQNEAQ in the germline V gene (reference sequence).

V gene TRBV5-5 combines with J gene TRBJ2-7; D unclear. V dropped 0 bases and J dropped 2 bases, with 12 bases sitting between them. This CDR3 is 15 amino acids long. Germline CDR1 is SGHKS and CDR2 is YYEKEE (reference sequence). CDR3 bases: TGTGCCAGCAGCTTGGGCTTGGACCGGCCCTACGAGCAGTACTTC. This codes for CASSLGLDRPYEQYF. Looking up the rest from reference TRBV5-5 and TRBJ2-7 gives the full variable domain: DAGVTQSPTHLIKTRGQQVTLRCSPISGHKSVSWYQQVLGQGPQFIFQYYEKEERGRGNFPDRFSARQFPNYSSELNVNALLLGDSALYLCASSLGLDRPYEQYFGPGTRLTVT.

This chain links TRBV5-5 with TRBJ2-7; tentative D call: TRBD1 (6 bases). This CDR3 region has 14 residues. Per the germline V gene, CDR1 is SGHKS and CDR2 is YYEKEE (reference sequence). V lost 4 bases to trimming and J lost 3 bases, with 14 bases between them. The CDR3 nucleotides are TGTGCCAGCAGCCCGGCCCAGGGGTACTACGAGCAGTACTTC. Translated, it gives CASSPAQGYYEQYF.

The chain couples TRBV9 to TRBJ1-2; D is perhaps TRBD1 (6 bases). Per germline, CDR1 SGDLS and CDR2 YYNGEE. The CDR3 spans 19 residues. V was clipped by 3 bases and J by 4 bases, with 28 bases between them. CDR3 amino acids: CASSAPVSGQKIGSYGYTF. CDR3 DNA sequence: TGTGCCAGCAGCGCTCCCGTCAGCGGACAGAAAATCGGAAGCTATGGCTACACCTTC.